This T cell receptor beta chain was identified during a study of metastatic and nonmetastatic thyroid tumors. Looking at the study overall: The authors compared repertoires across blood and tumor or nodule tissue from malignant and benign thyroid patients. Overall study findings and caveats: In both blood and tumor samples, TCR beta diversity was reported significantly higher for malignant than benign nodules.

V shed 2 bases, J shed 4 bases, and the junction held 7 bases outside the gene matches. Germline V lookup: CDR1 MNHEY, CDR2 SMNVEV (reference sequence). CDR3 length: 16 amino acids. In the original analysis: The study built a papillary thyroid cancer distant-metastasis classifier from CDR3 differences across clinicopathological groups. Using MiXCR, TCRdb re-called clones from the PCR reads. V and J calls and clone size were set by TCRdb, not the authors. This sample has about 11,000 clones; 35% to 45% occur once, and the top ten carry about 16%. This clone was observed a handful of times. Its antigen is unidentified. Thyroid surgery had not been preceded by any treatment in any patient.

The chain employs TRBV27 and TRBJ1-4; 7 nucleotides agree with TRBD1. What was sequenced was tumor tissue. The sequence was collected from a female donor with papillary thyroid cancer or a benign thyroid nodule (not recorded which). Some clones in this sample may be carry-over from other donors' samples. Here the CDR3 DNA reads TGTGCCAGCAGTTTACTCCCGGGACAGTATAATGAAAAACTGTTTTTT. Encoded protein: CASSLLPGQYNEKLFF.